The rows below give T cell receptor beta chains drawn from one sample of a study of CD8+ T cells in alopecia areata. Clones were read by immunoSEQ multiplex PCR, and TCRdb kept only the in-frame ones, dropping some. The data contain 140,000 to 150,000 clones, about 51% of them singletons. This specimen was CD8+ T cells sorted from blood, taken at week 4, from a patient treated with tofacitinib. The receptors were sampled from a human donor with alopecia areata. Each CDR3 is given with its conserved first and last residue. Fields, in order: D gene, V gene, J gene, clone size, CDR3 DNA, CDR3 protein. The D gene is left open where the match is weak. Clone size is not always given. Where it is, it says once, few, many or a class for expanded clones.

-	TRBV27	TRBJ2-3	-	TGTGCCAGCAGTTTGACAAGTGGGGGAGATACGCAGTATTTT	CASSLTSGGDTQYF
-	TRBV19	TRBJ1-1	few	TGTGCCAGTAGCCCATCATCAGGGCTGAACACTGAAGCTTTCTTT	CASSPSSGLNTEAFF
-	TRBV27	TRBJ1-6	-	TGTGCCAGCAGTTACACAGGTTTTAATTCACCCCTCCACTTT	CASSYTGFNSPLHF
-	TRBV14	TRBJ2-5	-	TGTGCCAGCAGCCAAGATACGGGTTGGGAGACCCAGTACTTC	CASSQDTGWETQYF
-	TRBV9	TRBJ2-3	-	TGTGCCAGCAGCGTAGATGTAGGGGCAATGGATACGCAGTATTTT	CASSVDVGAMDTQYF
-	TRBV20-1	TRBJ2-5	-	TGCAGTGCCCTAAAGGAGACCCAGTACTTC	CSALKETQYF
-	TRBV15	TRBJ2-5	-	TGTGCCACCAGCAGAGATGGGGAGACCCAGTACTTC	CATSRDGETQYF
-	TRBV7-9	TRBJ2-5	-	TGTGCCAGCAGCTTAGACCCGGGGGAGACCCAGTACTTC	CASSLDPGETQYF
-	TRBV6-5	TRBJ2-2	-	TGTGCCAGCAGTTACTCTGGGGGGACCGGGGAGCTGTTTTTT	CASSYSGGTGELFF
-	TRBV5-1	TRBJ1-6	-	TGCGCCAGCAGCCGGGCGTCTAATTCACCCCTCCACTTT	CASSRASNSPLHF
-	TRBV13	TRBJ2-7	-	TGTGCCAGCAGCTTATGGCGGCGCTCCTACGAGCAGTACTTC	CASSLWRRSYEQYF
-	TRBV27	TRBJ1-2	few	TGTGCCAGCAGTTTGTCTCCACAGGGTGGTAGCTACACCTTC	CASSLSPQGGSYTF
-	TRBV5-6	TRBJ1-1	-	TGTGCCAGCAGCTTTGGGCAGTCAGGGACGATGAACACTGAAGCTTTCTTT	CASSFGQSGTMNTEAFF
-	TRBV5-6	TRBJ2-3	-	TGTGCCAGCGGATTAGGGGTGCCCGATACGCAGTATTTT	CASGLGVPDTQYF
-	TRBV27	TRBJ1-1	few	TGTGCCAGCAACCCACGACAGGCGAACACTGAAGCTTTCTTT	CASNPRQANTEAFF
TRBD1	TRBV7-9	TRBJ1-2	few	TGTGCCAGCAGCACCGACAGGGAACGGTTATACCTCCGCTATGGCTACACCTTC	CASSTDRERLYLRYGYTF
-	TRBV27	TRBJ1-5	-	TGTGCCAGCAGTTTAAGGGGAGAGAATCAGCCCCAGCATTTT	CASSLRGENQPQHF
-	TRBV5-1	TRBJ2-7	-	TGCGCCAGCAGCCCCATCGACAGCTACGAGCAGTACTTC	CASSPIDSYEQYF
-	TRBV4-2	TRBJ1-4	-	TGTGCCAGCAGCCAAGATCAAACGTCAACTAATGAAAAACTGTTTTTT	CASSQDQTSTNEKLFF
TRBD1	TRBV4-1	TRBJ1-4	-	TGCGCCAGCAGCCAGCCGGGACAGAACAACGAAAAACTGTTTTTT	CASSQPGQNNEKLFF
-	TRBV7-9	TRBJ2-3	few	TGTGCCAGCAGCTTAGGCCAGACAGATACGCAGTATTTT	CASSLGQTDTQYF
-	TRBV2	TRBJ2-1	-	TGTGCCAACGGCCCCGGGGAGCCCCAGTTCTTC	CANGPGEPQFF
-	TRBV4-2	TRBJ1-5	-	TGTGCCAGCAGCCCGAAGGGAGGGGCAAGCAATCAGCCCCAGCATTTT	CASSPKGGASNQPQHF
TRBD1	TRBV2	TRBJ1-4	few	TGTGCCAGCAGTGATCCCCGGGACAGAAGTAATGAAAAACTGTTTTTT	CASSDPRDRSNEKLFF
TRBD1	TRBV7-9	TRBJ1-6	many	TGTGCCAGCAGCGACACAGGGGATTCACCCCTCCACTTT	CASSDTGDSPLHF
-	TRBV6-5	TRBJ1-2	-	TGTGCCAGCAGCTCCGAAGGGGACTATGGCTACACCTTC	CASSSEGDYGYTF
-	TRBV16	TRBJ2-7	-	TGTGCCAGCAGCCTGAATGGAGGGGGCGACGAGCAGTACTTC	CASSLNGGGDEQYF
-	TRBV11-2	TRBJ2-3	-	TGTGCCAGCAGGCGATATGGGGGCAAGAACACAGATACGCAGTATTTT	CASRRYGGKNTDTQYF
-	TRBV5-6	TRBJ1-2	-	TGTGCCAGCAGCCTGGACAGTTCATACAATCTCTATGGCTACACCTTC	CASSLDSSYNLYGYTF
-	TRBV16	TRBJ1-5	-	TGTGCCAGCAGCCAATCTGTCGCAGAGAATCAGCCCCAGCATTTT	CASSQSVAENQPQHF
-	TRBV30	TRBJ1-2	-	TGTGCCTGGAAAAAACACCAAAACTATGGCTACACCTTC	CAWKKHQNYGYTF
-	TRBV5-1	TRBJ2-3	-	TGCGCCAGCAGCTTTCAGGGGACAGATACGCAGTATTTT	CASSFQGTDTQYF
-	TRBV15	TRBJ2-2	-	TGTGCCACCAGCAAGGGGCCACAAAGGATTACCGGGGAGCTGTTTTTT	CATSKGPQRITGELFF
TRBD1	TRBV30	TRBJ1-6	-	TGTGCCTCCGAGACAGGGCCAGTTGATAATTCACCCCTCCACTTT	CASETGPVDNSPLHF
-	TRBV6-5	TRBJ2-7	-	TGTGCCAGCAGTTACTCGTCGAGCTACGAGCAGTACTTC	CASSYSSSYEQYF
-	TRBV27	TRBJ2-7	few	TGTGTGGTGGGGTTTTCCTACGAGCAGTACTTC	CVVGFSYEQYF
-	TRBV7-9	TRBJ2-5	-	TGTGCCAGCCCCGGGACCCCAGGAGAAGAGACCCAGTACTTC	CASPGTPGEETQYF
-	TRBV29-1	TRBJ2-2	-	TGCAGCGTTGAAGATGGCAACACCGGGGAGCTGTTTTTT	CSVEDGNTGELFF
-	TRBV5-6	TRBJ2-7	-	TGTGCCAGCAGCCTCGGTAGTAGCTACGAGCAGTACTTC	CASSLGSSYEQYF
-	TRBV20-1	TRBJ2-3	few	TGCAGTGCTAGCGATGGGGGTACGCAGTATTTT	CSASDGGTQYF
TRBD1	TRBV18	TRBJ1-6	-	TGTGCCAGCTCACTACAATCGGGGACAGCTTATAATTCACCCCTCCACTTT	CASSLQSGTAYNSPLHF
TRBD1	TRBV15	TRBJ1-4	-	TGTGCCACCAGCCACGGGACAGGGGAGAGTGAAAAACTGTTTTTT	CATSHGTGESEKLFF
-	TRBV9	TRBJ2-4	-	TGTGCCAGCAGCGTAGGGGAGAGGGAAAACATTCAGTACTTC	CASSVGERENIQYF
-	TRBV5-6	TRBJ2-1	-	TGTGCCAGCAGCCCGGGACCCGTTATCAATGAGCAGTTCTTC	CASSPGPVINEQFF
TRBD1	TRBV6-5	TRBJ2-5	-	TGTGCCAGCAGCAACCCTAGGACAGGGAAGACCCAGTACTTC	CASSNPRTGKTQYF
-	TRBV6-6	TRBJ2-5	-	TGTGCCAGCAGTTACCGTCAAGAGACCCAGTACTTC	CASSYRQETQYF
-	TRBV7-2	TRBJ2-5	-	TGTGCCAGCAGCGCGCGGATTTTAAGCAGGGAACCCCAAGAGACCCAGTACTTC	CASSARILSREPQETQYF
-	TRBV13	TRBJ1-5	-	TGTGCCAGCAGCTTTGATGGTCAGCCCCAGCATTTT	CASSFDGQPQHF
TRBD2	TRBV15	TRBJ2-1	-	TGTGCCACCAGCCCGACTAGCGGGAGAGAGCAGTTCTTC	CATSPTSGREQFF
-	TRBV5-6	TRBJ1-6	-	TGTGCCAGCAGCACCATTTCCTATAATTCACCCCTCCACTTT	CASSTISYNSPLHF
TRBD1	TRBV30	TRBJ1-6	-	TGTGCCTGGAGGGACAGGGGTTCACCCCTCCACTTT	CAWRDRGSPLHF
-	TRBV5-1	TRBJ1-1	few	TGCGCCAGCAGCCTAACTACAGGTCAAGACATGATCACTGAAGCTTTCTTT	CASSLTTGQDMITEAFF
-	TRBV9	TRBJ2-1	-	TGTGCCAGCAGCCCTCAGGAATCGGAGCAGTTCTTC	CASSPQESEQFF
TRBD1	TRBV30	TRBJ1-4	once	TGTGCCTGGAGTCCCGACAGGGACTGGAATGAAAAACTGTTTTTT	CAWSPDRDWNEKLFF
-	TRBV13	TRBJ1-5	-	TGTGCCAGCAGCTTATCCGGAGGCAATCAGCCCCAGCATTTT	CASSLSGGNQPQHF
-	TRBV25-1	TRBJ1-2	-	TGTGCCAACGAGGGTGTGGGTGGCTACACCTTC	CANEGVGGYTF
-	TRBV19	TRBJ2-1	many	TGTGCCAGTAGTATGACAGTAAACTCCTACAATGAGCAGTTCTTC	CASSMTVNSYNEQFF
-	TRBV9	TRBJ1-3	-	TGTGCCAGCAGCGAGGGGTCTGGAAACACCATATATTTT	CASSEGSGNTIYF
-	TRBV30	TRBJ2-2	-	TGTGCCTGGAGTTTCACCGGGGAGCTGTTTTTT	CAWSFTGELFF